This T cell receptor (beta chain) appears in the sequencing data of a study of T cells in Graves' hyperthyroidism and ophthalmopathy. Looking at the study overall: At initial diagnosis, before any treatment had begun, peripheral blood was obtained. Study conclusions and caveats: Within blood appeared most thyroid clonotypes that had expanded above 0.001.

This clonotype was detected ten times or more. Its target is not known. The study left out patients who had uncontrolled infection, other autoimmune disease, pregnancy or lactation. PBMCs were obtained from roughly 10 ml fresh peripheral blood. Amplified TCR beta CDR3 regions came from RNA transcripts. The TCR CDR3 first-round RT-PCR relied on the HTBI primer set. From the multiplex PCR reads, TCRdb called clonotypes with MiXCR, one entry per CDR3 protein. The sample contains roughly 380,000 distinct CDR3 sequences, more than 11% of which appear only once. The sequence was obtained from a woman in her sixties with Graves' hyperthyroidism. Sequencing input: blood.

The CDR3 sequence is CASALRGGTNEKLFF. In DNA, the CDR3 is TGTGCTAGTGCCCTTAGGGGTGGAACTAATGAAAAACTGTTTTTT. The chain uses TRBV12-5 and TRBJ1-4; tentative D call: TRBD1 (5 bases). Trimming left V 7 bases short and J 1 base short, with 13 bases between. CDR3 length: 15 amino acids. Looked up from germline, CDR1 is LGHNT and CDR2 is FRNRAP.